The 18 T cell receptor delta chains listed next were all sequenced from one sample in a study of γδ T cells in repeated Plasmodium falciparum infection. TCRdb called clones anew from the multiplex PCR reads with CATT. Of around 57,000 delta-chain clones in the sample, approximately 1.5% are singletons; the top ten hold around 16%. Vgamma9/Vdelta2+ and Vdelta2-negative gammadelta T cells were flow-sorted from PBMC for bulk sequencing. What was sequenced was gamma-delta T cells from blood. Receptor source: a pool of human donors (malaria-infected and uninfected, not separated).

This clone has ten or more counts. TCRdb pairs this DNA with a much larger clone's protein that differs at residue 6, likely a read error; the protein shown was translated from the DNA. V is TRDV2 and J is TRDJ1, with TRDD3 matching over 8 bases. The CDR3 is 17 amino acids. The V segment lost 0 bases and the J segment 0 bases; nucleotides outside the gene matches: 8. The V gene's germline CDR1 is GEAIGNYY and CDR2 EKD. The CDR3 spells CACDTFLGDPYTDKLIF. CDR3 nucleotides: TGTGCCTGTGACACCTTTCTGGGGGACCCATACACCGATAAACTCATCTTT.

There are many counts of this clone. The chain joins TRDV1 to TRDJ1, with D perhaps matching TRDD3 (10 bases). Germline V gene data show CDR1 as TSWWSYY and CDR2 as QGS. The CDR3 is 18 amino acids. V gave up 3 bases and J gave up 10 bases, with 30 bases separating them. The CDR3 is CALGDPPSYFTGGFGLIF. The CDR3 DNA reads TGTGCTCTTGGGGACCCGCCTTCCTACTTTACTGGGGGATTCGGACTCATCTTT.

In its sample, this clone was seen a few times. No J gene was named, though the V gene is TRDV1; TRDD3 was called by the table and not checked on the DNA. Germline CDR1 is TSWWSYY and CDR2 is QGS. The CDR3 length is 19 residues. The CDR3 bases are TGTGCTCTTGGGGATCCTCACTCCTACGCCTGGGGGATAACCGATAAACTCACCTTT. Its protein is CALGDPHSYAWGITDKLTF.

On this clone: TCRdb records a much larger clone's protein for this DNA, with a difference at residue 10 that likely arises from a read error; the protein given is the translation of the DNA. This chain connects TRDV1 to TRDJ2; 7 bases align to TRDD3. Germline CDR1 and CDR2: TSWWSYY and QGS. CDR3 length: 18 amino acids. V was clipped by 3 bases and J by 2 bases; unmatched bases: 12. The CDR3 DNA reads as TGTGCTCTTGGGGATGTCATTGGGGGACACGACTTGACAGCACAACTCTTCTTT. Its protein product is CALGDVIGGHDLTAQLFF.

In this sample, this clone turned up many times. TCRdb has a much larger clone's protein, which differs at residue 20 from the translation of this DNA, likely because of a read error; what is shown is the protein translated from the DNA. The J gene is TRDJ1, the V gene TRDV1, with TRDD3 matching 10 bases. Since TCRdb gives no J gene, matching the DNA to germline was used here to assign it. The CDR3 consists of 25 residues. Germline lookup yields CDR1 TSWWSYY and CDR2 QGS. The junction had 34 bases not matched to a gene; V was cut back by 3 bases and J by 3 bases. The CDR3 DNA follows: TGTGCTCTTGGGGACTCTCCTACAACGGAACCCCAACCCCGTACTGGGGGATTACCAGCCGATAAACTCATCTTT. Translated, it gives CALGDSPTTEPQPRTGGLPADKLIF.

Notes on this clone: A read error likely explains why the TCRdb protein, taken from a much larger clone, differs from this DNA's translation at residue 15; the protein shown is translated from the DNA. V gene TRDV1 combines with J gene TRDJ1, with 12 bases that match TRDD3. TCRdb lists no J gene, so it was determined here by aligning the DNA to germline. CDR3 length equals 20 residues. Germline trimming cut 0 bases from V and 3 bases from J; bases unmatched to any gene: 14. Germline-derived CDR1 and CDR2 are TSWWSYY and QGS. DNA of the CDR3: TGTGCTCTTGGGGAACTGATCCTCTCCCTCTGGGGGATACGATCCGATAAACTCATCTTT. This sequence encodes CALGELILSLWGIRSDKLIF.

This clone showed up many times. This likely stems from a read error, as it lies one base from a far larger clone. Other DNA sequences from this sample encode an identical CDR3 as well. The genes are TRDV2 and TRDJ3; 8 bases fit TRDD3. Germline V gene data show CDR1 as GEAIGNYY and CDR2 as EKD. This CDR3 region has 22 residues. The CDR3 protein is CACDSGAFTGGPSSWDTRQMFF. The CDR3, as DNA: TGTGCCTGTGACTCCGGCGCGTTTACTGGGGGCCCGAGCTCCTGGGATACCCGACAGATGTTTTTC.

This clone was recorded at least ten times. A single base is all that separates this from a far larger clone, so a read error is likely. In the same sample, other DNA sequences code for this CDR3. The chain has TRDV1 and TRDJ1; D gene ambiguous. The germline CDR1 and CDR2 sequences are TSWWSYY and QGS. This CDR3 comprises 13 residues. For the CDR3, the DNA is TGTGCTCTTGTGGAAACTCCGACCACGAAACTCATCTTT. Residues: CALVETPTTKLIF.

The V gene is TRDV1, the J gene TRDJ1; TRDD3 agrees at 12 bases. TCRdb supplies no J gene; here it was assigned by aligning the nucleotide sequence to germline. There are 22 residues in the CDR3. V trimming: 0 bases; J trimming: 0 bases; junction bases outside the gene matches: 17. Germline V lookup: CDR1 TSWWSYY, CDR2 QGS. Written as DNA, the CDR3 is TGTGCTCTTGGGGAACTTCCTTCCCTTTTACTGGGGGATACTTCGTACACCGATAAACTCATCTTT. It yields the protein CALGELPSLLLGDTSYTDKLIF.

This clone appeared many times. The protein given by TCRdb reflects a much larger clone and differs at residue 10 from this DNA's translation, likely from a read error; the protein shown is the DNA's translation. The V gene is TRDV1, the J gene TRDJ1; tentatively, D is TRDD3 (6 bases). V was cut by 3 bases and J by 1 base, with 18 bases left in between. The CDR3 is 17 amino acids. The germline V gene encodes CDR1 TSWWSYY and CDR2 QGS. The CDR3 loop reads CALGETYLGAATDKLIF. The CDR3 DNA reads TGTGCTCTTGGGGAGACATACTTGGGGGCGGCCACCGATAAACTCATCTTT.

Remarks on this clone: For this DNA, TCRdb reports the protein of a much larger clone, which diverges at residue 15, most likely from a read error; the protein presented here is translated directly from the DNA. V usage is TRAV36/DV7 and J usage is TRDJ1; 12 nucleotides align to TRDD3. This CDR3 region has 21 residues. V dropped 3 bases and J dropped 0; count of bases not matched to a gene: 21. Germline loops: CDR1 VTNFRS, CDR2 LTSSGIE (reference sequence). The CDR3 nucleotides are TGTGCTGTGGTCCTCATCCTGCCCTTCTGGGGGATACGCTCGAACACCGATAAACTCATCTTT. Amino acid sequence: CAVVLILPFWGIRSNTDKLIF.

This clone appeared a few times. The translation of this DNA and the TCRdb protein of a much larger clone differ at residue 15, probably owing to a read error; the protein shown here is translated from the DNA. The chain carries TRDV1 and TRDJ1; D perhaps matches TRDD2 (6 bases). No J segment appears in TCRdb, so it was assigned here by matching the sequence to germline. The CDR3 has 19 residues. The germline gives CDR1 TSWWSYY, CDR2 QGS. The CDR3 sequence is CALGDRLPSQGVYTEKLIF. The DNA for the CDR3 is TGTGCTCTTGGGGACCGTTTACCTTCCCAAGGGGTCTACACCGAAAAACTCATCTTT.

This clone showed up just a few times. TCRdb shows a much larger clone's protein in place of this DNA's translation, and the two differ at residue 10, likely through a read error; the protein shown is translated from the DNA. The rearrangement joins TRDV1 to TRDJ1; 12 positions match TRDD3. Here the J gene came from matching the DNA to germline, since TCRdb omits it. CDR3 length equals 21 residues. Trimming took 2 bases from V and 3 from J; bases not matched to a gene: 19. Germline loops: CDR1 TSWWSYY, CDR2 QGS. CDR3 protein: CALGEFPFLQLGDTIADKLIF. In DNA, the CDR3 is TGTGCTCTTGGGGAATTCCCGTTCCTCCAACTGGGGGATACCATTGCCGATAAACTCATCTTT.

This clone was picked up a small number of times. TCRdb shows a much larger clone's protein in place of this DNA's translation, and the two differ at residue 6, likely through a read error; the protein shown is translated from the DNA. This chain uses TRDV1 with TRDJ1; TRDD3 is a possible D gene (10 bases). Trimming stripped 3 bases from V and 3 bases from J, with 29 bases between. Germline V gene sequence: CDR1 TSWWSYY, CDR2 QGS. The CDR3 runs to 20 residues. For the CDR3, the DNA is TGTGCTCTTGGGGACCCTTCCTACCGGTACTGGGGGATTATTTCCGATAAACTCATCTTT. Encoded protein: CALGDPSYRYWGIISDKLIF.

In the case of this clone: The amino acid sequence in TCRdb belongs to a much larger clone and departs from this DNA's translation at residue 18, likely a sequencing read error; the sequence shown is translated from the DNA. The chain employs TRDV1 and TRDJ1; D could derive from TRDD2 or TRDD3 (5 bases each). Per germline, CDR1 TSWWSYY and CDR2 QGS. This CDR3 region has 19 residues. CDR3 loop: CALGELPPSLMLPERGLTF. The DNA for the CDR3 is TGTGCTCTTGGGGAACTTCCTCCCTCCCTCATGCTTCCCGAGAGGGGACTCACCTTT.

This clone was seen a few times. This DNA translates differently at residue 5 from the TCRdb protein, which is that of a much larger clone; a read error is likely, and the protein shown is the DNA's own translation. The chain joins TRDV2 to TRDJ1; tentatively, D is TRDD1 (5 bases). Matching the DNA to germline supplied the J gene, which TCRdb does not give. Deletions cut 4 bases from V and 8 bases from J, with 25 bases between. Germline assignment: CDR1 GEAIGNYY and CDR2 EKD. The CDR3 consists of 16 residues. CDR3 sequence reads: CACENTIVGQIYKLIF. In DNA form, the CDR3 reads TGTGCCTGTGAGAACACTATAGTGGGACAGATATACAAACTCATCTTT.

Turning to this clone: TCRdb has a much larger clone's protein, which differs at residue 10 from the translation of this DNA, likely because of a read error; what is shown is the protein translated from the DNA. CDR3 bases: TGTGCCCTTAGTGGGTACTGGGGGGATGCCACGCCCTACGCCGATAAACTCATCTTT. The encoded protein is CALSGYWGDATPYADKLIF. The rearrangement links TRDV3 to TRDJ1; TRDD3 matches at 8 bases. Matching the DNA to germline supplied the J gene, which TCRdb does not give. CDR1 and CDR2 from the germline V gene are TVYSNPD and GDNSRS (reference sequence). The CDR3 sequence is 19 residues long.

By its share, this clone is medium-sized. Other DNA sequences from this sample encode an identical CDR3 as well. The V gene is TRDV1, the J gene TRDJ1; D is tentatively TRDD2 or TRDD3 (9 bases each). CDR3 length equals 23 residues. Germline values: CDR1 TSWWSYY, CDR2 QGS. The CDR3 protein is CAFHTSFLRVLGDQLGDTDKLIF. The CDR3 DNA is TGTGCCTTCCATACCTCCTTCCTACGGGTACTGGGGGACCAGCTGGGGGACACCGATAAACTCATCTTT.